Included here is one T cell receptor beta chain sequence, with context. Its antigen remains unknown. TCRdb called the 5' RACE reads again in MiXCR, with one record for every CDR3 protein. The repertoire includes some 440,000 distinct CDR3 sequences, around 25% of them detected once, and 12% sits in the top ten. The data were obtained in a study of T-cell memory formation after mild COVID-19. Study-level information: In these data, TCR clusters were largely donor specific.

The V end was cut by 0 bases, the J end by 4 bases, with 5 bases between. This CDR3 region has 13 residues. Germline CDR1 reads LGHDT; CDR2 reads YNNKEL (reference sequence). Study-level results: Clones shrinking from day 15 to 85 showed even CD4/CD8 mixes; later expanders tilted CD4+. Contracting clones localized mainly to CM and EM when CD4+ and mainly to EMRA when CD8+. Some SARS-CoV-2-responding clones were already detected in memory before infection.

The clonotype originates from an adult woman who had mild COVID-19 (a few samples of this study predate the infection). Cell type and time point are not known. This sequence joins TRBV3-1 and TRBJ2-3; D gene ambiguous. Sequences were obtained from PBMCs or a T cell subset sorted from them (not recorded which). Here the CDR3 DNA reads TGTGCCAGCAGCCAAGATTGGTCAGATACGCAGTATTTT. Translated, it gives CASSQDWSDTQYF.